The 14 T cell receptor beta chains reported below all come from one sample, sequenced in a study of T cells in women clearing cervical HPV infection. The assay was immunoSEQ multiplex PCR, and TCRdb's table has in-frame clones only and misses some. Reported are around 20,000 clones; the ten largest clones contain roughly 4.9%. The sequenced material came from blood buffy coat. These TCRs come from a woman aged 18-69 years with a cervical HPV16 infection that either progressed to CIN3+ or cleared (not recorded which).

On this clone: The read comes to an end 3 residues before the CDR3 does, leaving the germline J gene to fill in the end. The chain joins TRBV30 to TRBJ1-2, with D possibly TRBD1 on 5 matching bases. The germline V gene encodes CDR1 GTSNPN and CDR2 SVGIG (reference sequence). The CDR3 extends over 14 amino acids. The CDR3 sequence is CASKSGPGSDDYTF. The sequenced CDR3 bases are TGTGCCTCAAAAAGCGGGCCAGGGTCCGACGAC.

CDR3 sequence: CASSPGRAQETQYF. The sequenced part of the CDR3 DNA is TGTGCCAGCAGCCCGGGCAGGGCCCAAGAGACC. This chain joins TRBV5-4 and TRBJ2-5; possible D gene TRBD1, 5 bases. The missing CDR3 end, 3 residues past where the read stops, is filled in from the germline J gene. The V gene's germline CDR1 is SGHNT and CDR2 YYREEE (reference sequence). Trimming took 4 bases from V and 1 from J, leaving 11 bases between them. This CDR3 region has 14 residues.

On this clone itself: The sequence runs out 3 residues before the end of the CDR3; the remainder is reconstructed from the germline J gene. The chain couples TRBV7-2 to TRBJ2-5; 7 bases fit TRBD1. The CDR3 runs to 14 residues. The germline CDR1 and CDR2 sequences are SGHTA and FQGNSA. The trim removed 3 bases at V and 4 bases at J, leaving 5 bases unmatched. CDR3 DNA, as far as it was read: TGTGCCAGCAGCTTGGCCGACAGGGTAGAGACC. This gives the protein CASSLADRVET. The CDR3 in its entirety is CASSLADRVETQYF.

Concerning this clone itself: The DNA ends 3 residues before the CDR3 does, and the rest of the CDR3 is filled in from the germline J gene. The rearrangement uses TRBV7-8 and TRBJ2-3; 9 bases are a match to TRBD2. Germline lookup yields CDR1 SGHVS and CDR2 FQNEAQ. The length of the CDR3 is 17 residues. V dropped 0 bases and J dropped 4; count of bases not matched to a gene: 8. CDR3 region: CASSLAFAGGRADTQYF. CDR3 DNA (partial): TGTGCCAGCAGCTTAGCGTTTGCGGGGGGGCGGGCAGATACG.

With respect to this clone: From the germline J gene comes the end of the CDR3, since the read stops 3 residues before it. V gene TRBV20-1 combines with J gene TRBJ2-4; 10 bases match TRBD1. Trimming cost V 0 bases and J 8 bases; bases outside gene matches: 7. This CDR3 is built from 15 residues. The germline V gene encodes CDR1 DFQATT and CDR2 SNEGSKA (reference sequence). CDR3: CSARDRDRGRDIQYF. CDR3 DNA, as far as it was read: TGCAGTGCTAGAGATCGGGACAGGGGTAGGGACATT.

Notes on this clone: Sequencing ends 3 residues short of the CDR3 end; the germline J gene provides the rest. The chain carries TRBV28 and TRBJ2-7; D perhaps matches TRBD2 (7 bases). The germline gives CDR1 MDHEN, CDR2 SYDVKM. V lost 8 bases to trimming and J lost 2 bases, with 13 bases between them. The CDR3 is 13 residues long. The sequenced part of the CDR3 DNA is TGTGCCAGCGGTGGGGGGGCTACCTACGAG. Translation: CASGGGATYE. The whole CDR3 is CASGGGATYEQYF.

About this clone: The read ends 3 residues shy of where the CDR3 ends; the end is completed using the germline J gene. The chain recombines TRBV18 with TRBJ2-5, with 12 bases lining up with TRBD2. The V gene's germline CDR1 is KGHSH and CDR2 LQKENI. The CDR3 covers 17 residues. The ends lost 6 bases at V and 4 bases at J; junction bases unmatched: 12. CDR3 residues: CASSPSSGGADGETQYF. The sequenced part of the CDR3 DNA is TGTGCCAGCTCGCCATCTAGCGGGGGGGCTGACGGAGAGACC.

In regard to this clone: The read gets to within 3 residues of the CDR3 end, and the germline J gene fills in the rest. The chain recombines TRBV2 with TRBJ1-6; tentatively, D is TRBD1 (5 bases). This CDR3 has 12 residues. Trimming removed 8 bases at V and 7 bases at J, with 9 bases between. Germline V gene data show CDR1 as SNHLY and CDR2 as FYNNEI. The CDR3 is CASEQANSPLHF. Incomplete CDR3 DNA: TGTGCCAGCGAACAGGCGAATTCACCC.

Worth noting for this clone: From the germline J gene comes the end of the CDR3, since the read stops 3 residues before it. V usage is TRBV6-1 and J usage is TRBJ1-4; D is possibly TRBD1 (6 bases). The CDR3 covers 15 residues. Trimming removed 2 bases at V and 6 bases at J, with 13 bases between. CDR1 is MNHNS, CDR2 SASEGT, per germline. The CDR3 loop is CASSESWGRDEKLFF. Partial CDR3 DNA: TGTGCCAGCAGTGAAAGCTGGGGGCGCGATGAAAAA.

In the case of this clone: The CDR3 end is not reached by the read, which stops 3 residues before it; the germline J gene fills it in. V and J are TRBV10-3 and TRBJ2-5; maybe TRBD1 (5 bases). Germline V gene data show CDR1 as ENHRY and CDR2 as SYGVKD. V was trimmed by 2 bases and J by 7 bases, leaving 8 bases between them. This CDR3 has 12 residues. This chain's CDR3 is CAISEPRGTQYF. The CDR3 bases that were read are TGTGCCATCAGTGAGCCTAGGGGGACC.

On this clone: The DNA ends 3 residues before the CDR3 does, and the rest of the CDR3 is filled in from the germline J gene. The V and J genes are TRBV6-2 or TRBV6-3 and TRBJ1-2; TRBD1 is a possible D gene (6 bases). Looked up from germline, CDR1 is MNHEY and CDR2 is SVGEGT. Trimming stripped 4 bases from V and 4 bases from J, with 13 bases between. The CDR3 is made up of 14 amino acids. The CDR3 bases that were read are TGTGCCAGCAGTTTTGACAGGACCGTCTATGGC. Its protein is CASSFDRTVYG. The full CDR3 sequence reads CASSFDRTVYGYTF.

For this clone: The read falls 3 residues short of the CDR3 end, and the missing part is taken from the germline J gene. This chain connects TRBV4-2 to TRBJ1-5, with TRBD1 matching 9 bases. This CDR3 region has 16 residues. Per the germline V gene, CDR1 is LGHNA and CDR2 is YNFKEQ. Trimming removed 1 base from V and 3 bases from J; junction bases left unmatched: 4. The CDR3 bases that were read are TGTGCCAGCAGCCAAGCCGGGACAGGGAACAATCAGCCC. Its protein is CASSQAGTGNNQP. The entire CDR3 reads CASSQAGTGNNQPQHF.

Remarks on this clone: At one of its ends the junction is not consistent with the germline gene, which may arise from a read error. With the read ending 3 residues before the CDR3 end, the germline J gene is used to fill in that end. Other nucleotide sequences from this sample produce the same CDR3. The rearrangement joins TRBV5-6 to TRBJ1-3; weak D call: TRBD1 (5 bases). The germline CDR1 and CDR2 sequences are SGHDT and YYEEEE. The CDR3 runs to 15 residues. The CDR3 sequence is CASSSPTERGNTIYF. Incomplete CDR3 DNA: TGTGCCAGCAGCTCTCCAACTGAACGGGGGAACACA.

Comments on this clone: The read halts 3 residues ahead of the CDR3 end, with the missing end drawn from the germline J gene. The chain employs TRBV7-2 and TRBJ1-6; possibly TRBD1 for D (5 bases). Germline CDR1 reads SGHTA; CDR2 reads FQGNSA. CDR3 length equals 15 residues. Trimming pared 5 bases from V and 3 bases from J, leaving 11 bases between. The covered CDR3 bases are TGTGCCAGCAGCCCCGTGGGGGGCTATAATTCACCC. Translation: CASSPVGGYNSP. The CDR3, in full, reads CASSPVGGYNSPLHF.